The 14 T cell receptor beta chains presented below share a single source sample, sequenced in a study of radiation and T cells in renal cell carcinoma. The time point: blood 2 weeks post-SBRT. Treatment indicated: 15 Gy SBRT to primary tumor, nephrectomy 4 weeks later. The method was immunoSEQ multiplex PCR; TCRdb's version includes in-frame clones alone and lacks a portion of them. This sample has around 75,000 clones; about four fifths occur once, and the top ten carry nearly 6%. The input for sequencing was blood, taken from a patient whose treatment included radiotherapy and nephrectomy. The receptor source for this set is a man aged 55-75 years with renal cell carcinoma.

This sequence joins TRBV18 and TRBJ1-1; TRBD1 might be the D (6 bases). V dropped 5 bases and J dropped 1 base, with 11 bases sitting between them. The CDR3 runs to 14 residues. Germline CDR1 is KGHSH and CDR2 is LQKENI. The CDR3 DNA reads TGTGCCAGCTCAAATCAGGGGTGGAACACTGAAGCTTTCTTT. This codes for CASSNQGWNTEAFF.

V gene TRBV7-2 combines with J gene TRBJ2-7; 12 nucleotides agree with TRBD2. V lost 4 bases to trimming and J lost 2 bases; unmatched junction nucleotides: 0. This CDR3 is 14 amino acids long. CDR1 is SGHTA and CDR2 is FQGNSA in the germline V gene. The CDR3 nucleotides read TGTGCCAGCAGCTGGACTAGCGGGACCTACGAGCAGTACTTC. It translates to CASSWTSGTYEQYF.

CDR3 protein: CASSERRRPTDTQYF. The CDR3 DNA sequence: TGTGCCAGCAGTGAACGCCGGAGGCCCACAGATACGCAGTATTTT. V gene TRBV2 combines with J gene TRBJ2-3; maybe TRBD2 (5 bases). Germline V gene lookup returns CDR1 SNHLY and CDR2 FYNNEI. V lost 2 bases to trimming and J lost 2 bases, with 11 bases between them. The CDR3 runs to 15 residues.

The chain joins TRBV4-2 to TRBJ2-5; D might be TRBD2 (5 bases). This CDR3 is 20 amino acids long. Looked up from germline, CDR1 is LGHNA and CDR2 is YNFKEQ. V was clipped by 2 bases and J by 0 bases, with 25 bases between them. Here the CDR3 reads CASSQSKAGDWLKYQETQYF. The CDR3, as DNA: TGTGCCAGCAGCCAATCCAAGGCCGGGGATTGGTTAAAGTACCAAGAGACCCAGTACTTC.

This sequence joins TRBV6-5 and TRBJ1-1; D gene unclear. The CDR3 loop spans 15 amino acids. Germline V gives CDR1 MNHEY, CDR2 SVGAGI. V dropped 0 bases and J dropped 0 bases, with 8 bases sitting between them. CDR3 DNA sequence: TGTGCCAGCAGTTACTCGTCCGGACTGAACACTGAAGCTTTCTTT. Translating gives CASSYSSGLNTEAFF.

V usage is TRBV27 and J usage is TRBJ1-5; D gene unclear. Germline V gene data show CDR1 as MNHEY and CDR2 as SMNVEV (reference sequence). The V and J ends lost 6 bases and 0 bases respectively, with 6 bases between them. The CDR3 covers 13 residues. This CDR3 reads CASSPDSNQPQHF. In DNA form, the CDR3 reads TGTGCCAGCAGCCCCGATAGCAATCAGCCCCAGCATTTT.

The chain recombines TRBV15 with TRBJ1-1, with 8 bases matching TRBD1. The CDR3 runs 13 residues. The V gene end was trimmed by 5 bases and the J gene end by 3 bases; junction bases not matched to a gene: 2. CDR1 and CDR2 from the germline V gene are LNHNV and YYDKDF (reference sequence). The CDR3 spells CATSWTGYTEAFF. The CDR3, as DNA: TGTGCCACCAGCTGGACAGGGTACACTGAAGCTTTCTTT.

The CDR3 spells CASSLSSRWGYTF. The CDR3 DNA follows: TGTGCCAGCAGTTTATCCTCCCGTTGGGGCTACACCTTC. The chain joins TRBV27 to TRBJ1-2; no clear D gene. Between the trimmed V and J ends, which lost 0 bases and 8 bases, there was a span of 10 bases. From germline, CDR1 is MNHEY and CDR2 SMNVEV (reference sequence). This CDR3 comprises 13 residues.

The gene calls are TRBV6-5 and TRBJ2-7, with TRBD1 identical over 9 bases. The CDR3 consists of 15 residues. V shed 6 bases, J shed 1 base, and the junction held 7 bases outside the gene matches. In germline, CDR1 is MNHEY, CDR2 SVGAGI. The CDR3 loop is CASRPNRGRSYEQYF. The DNA for the CDR3 is TGTGCCAGCAGGCCCAACAGGGGGCGGTCCTACGAGCAGTACTTC.

As concerns this clone: One end of the junction fails to match germline, which may point to a read error. The sample holds other DNA sequences that translate to the same CDR3. The chain couples TRBV6-1 to TRBJ2-7, with a weak D call TRBD2 (5 bases). Germline V lookup: CDR1 MNHNS, CDR2 SASEGT. The CDR3 totals 13 residues. The CDR3, as DNA: TGTGCCAGTAGTGAATCCTTCGGGGTCGAGCAGTACTTC. Protein: CASSESFGVEQYF.

This clone was seen a single time. V is TRBV27 and J is TRBJ1-1; no definite D call. Germline CDR1 is MNHEY and CDR2 is SMNVEV (reference sequence). The CDR3 covers 12 residues. V dropped 5 bases and J dropped 3 bases, with 7 bases sitting between them. CDR3 sequence: CASSNPHTEAFF. CDR3 DNA sequence: TGTGCCAGCAGTAACCCCCACACTGAAGCTTTCTTT.

This chain connects TRBV2 to TRBJ2-2, with TRBD2 as a possible D gene (6 bases). Trimming shortened V by 1 base and J by 4 bases, and 13 bases separated the two germline ends. The length of the CDR3 is 16 residues. Germline-derived CDR1 and CDR2 are SNHLY and FYNNEI. CDR3 sequence: CASSEDRLVLTGELFF. The CDR3 nucleotides read TGTGCCAGCAGTGAAGACCGACTAGTCCTCACCGGGGAGCTGTTTTTT.

This chain links TRBV10-1 with TRBJ2-3; D tentatively fits TRBD1 or TRBD2 (5 bases each). Trimming removed 6 bases from V and 2 bases from J, with 15 bases in between. The CDR3 consists of 15 residues. Germline loops: CDR1 WNHNN, CDR2 SYGVQD (reference sequence). The CDR3 DNA is TGCGCCAGCAGGGGGCGGACGAGGGACACAGATACGCAGTATTTT. This gives the protein CASRGRTRDTDTQYF.

The chain combines TRBV6-1 with TRBJ2-1; TRBD2 matches 12 bases. The ends lost 4 bases at V and 8 bases at J; junction bases unmatched: 3. CDR3 length equals 14 residues. Looked up from germline, CDR1 is MNHNS and CDR2 is SASEGT. The CDR3 loop reads CASSASGRADEQFF. The CDR3 bases are TGTGCCAGCAGTGCTAGCGGGAGGGCGGATGAGCAGTTCTTC.